What follows are 28 T cell receptor beta chains derived from one specimen sequenced in a study of T-cell memory formation after mild COVID-19. TCRdb reanalysed the 5' RACE reads using MiXCR and keeps one entry per CDR3 protein. Of about 55,000 distinct CDR3 sequences listed, approximately 30% are singletons. Sequencing was done on a sample of PBMCs or a T cell subset sorted from them (not recorded which). All receptors derive from a man aged 18 to 30 who had mild COVID-19 (a few samples of this study predate the infection). Cell type and time point are not known.

The J gene is TRBJ2-3, the V gene TRBV15; D gene ambiguous. Germline loops: CDR1 LNHNV, CDR2 YYDKDF (reference sequence). V was shortened by 2 bases and J by 0 bases, with 6 bases between the two germline ends. This CDR3 is built from 14 residues. CDR3 loop: CATSRPVSTDTQYF. CDR3 sequence (DNA): TGTGCCACCAGCAGACCCGTTAGCACAGATACGCAGTATTTT.

The chain has TRBV6-1 and TRBJ2-1; TRBD2 is a possible D gene (6 bases). Per the germline V gene, CDR1 is MNHNS and CDR2 is SASEGT. V was pared by 1 base and J by 0 bases, with 7 bases between. This CDR3 comprises 15 residues. The CDR3 reads CASSEVGSSYNEQFF. The CDR3 bases are TGTGCCAGCAGTGAAGTCGGGAGCTCCTACAATGAGCAGTTCTTC.

The chain combines TRBV6-1 with TRBJ2-1, with D possibly being TRBD2 (5 bases). The CDR3 loop spans 14 amino acids. The germline V and J ends were trimmed by 7 bases and 4 bases, with 14 bases remaining between them. Germline V gives CDR1 MNHNS, CDR2 SASEGT. The CDR3 region is CASMLSGFYNEQFF. CDR3 DNA: TGTGCCAGCATGTTGAGCGGTTTTTACAATGAGCAGTTCTTC.

J is TRBJ2-2 and V is TRBV20-1, with a possible D match to TRBD2 (6 bases). Per germline, CDR1 DFQATT and CDR2 SNEGSKA (reference sequence). Deletions cut 3 bases from V and 6 bases from J, with 14 bases between. This CDR3 region has 14 residues. CDR3 sequence reads: CSASARGEAGELFF. For the CDR3, the DNA is TGCAGTGCTAGCGCGCGCGGGGAGGCCGGGGAGCTGTTTTTT.

The chain recombines TRBV6-6 with TRBJ1-1; no clear D. From germline, CDR1 is MNHNY and CDR2 SVGAGI (reference sequence). This CDR3 has 11 residues. The V end lost 3 bases, the J end lost 9 bases, and 8 bases lay between the germline ends. This CDR3 reads CASSYGDQAFF. In DNA form, the CDR3 reads TGTGCCAGCAGTTATGGCGATCAAGCTTTCTTT.

This chain joins TRBV2 and TRBJ1-5, with TRBD1 matching 7 bases. V lost 8 bases, J lost 0 bases, and 4 bases stayed unmatched. Germline V gene sequence: CDR1 SNHLY, CDR2 FYNNEI. The CDR3 loop spans 14 amino acids. The CDR3 here is CASAGTDSNQPQHF. The CDR3 region has the DNA TGTGCCAGCGCCGGGACAGATAGCAATCAGCCCCAGCATTTT.

The rearrangement joins TRBV13 to TRBJ2-2; D is unclear. The CDR3 contains 14 residues. Germline V CDR1 and CDR2: PRHDT, FYEKMQ (reference sequence). Trimming removed 5 bases at V and 6 bases at J, with 13 bases between. The DNA for the CDR3 is TGTGCCAGCAGCCCCGGTGGGATGCCCGGGGAGCTGTTTTTT. Its translation: CASSPGGMPGELFF.

V usage is TRBV5-4 and J usage is TRBJ2-5; D is unresolved. CDR1 and CDR2 (germline): SGHNT, YYREEE (reference sequence). The CDR3 covers 11 residues. The ends were cut back, 2 bases at V and 5 bases at J, with 4 bases in the middle. The CDR3 bases are TGTGCCAGCAGCTTCATGGAGACCCAGTACTTC. Translation gives CASSFMETQYF.

CDR3 residues: CSVGGSQVDSSYNEQFF. CDR3 in DNA: TGCAGCGTGGGAGGCAGCCAAGTAGACAGCTCCTACAATGAGCAGTTCTTC. J is TRBJ2-1 and V is TRBV29-1; a weak D match, TRBD2 (6 bases). The CDR3 runs to 17 residues. Deletions cut 6 bases from V and 0 bases from J, with 21 bases between. Per the germline V gene, CDR1 is SQVTM and CDR2 is ANQGSEA.

V usage is TRBV5-1 and J usage is TRBJ2-7; D not resolved. The CDR3 is 13 amino acids. Trimming left V 4 bases short and J 4 bases short, with 12 bases between. Germline lookup yields CDR1 SGHRS and CDR2 YFSETQ. CDR3 sequence (DNA): TGCGCCAGCAGCGCCACGCTAGGATACGAGCAGTACTTC. Residues: CASSATLGYEQYF. The variable domain in full, with the rest retrieved from reference TRBV5-1 and TRBJ2-7, is KAGVTQTPRYLIKTRGQQVTLSCSPISGHRSVSWYQQTPGQGLQFLFEYFSETQRNKGNFPGRFSGRQFSNSRSEMNVSTLELGDSALYLCASSATLGYEQYFGPGTRLTVT.

J is TRBJ2-1 and V is TRBV4-2; 7 nucleotides line up with TRBD1. V lost 1 base and J lost 5; bases outside the gene matches: 2. Germline loops: CDR1 LGHNA, CDR2 YNFKEQ. CDR3 size: 14 residues. The CDR3 region is CASSQGDSNNEQFF. The CDR3 region has the DNA TGTGCCAGCAGCCAAGGGGACAGCAACAATGAGCAGTTCTTC.

V usage is TRBV10-3 and J usage is TRBJ1-1; a possible D gene is TRBD1 (5 bases). The CDR3 runs to 15 residues. Germline-derived CDR1 and CDR2 are ENHRY and SYGVKD. The ends were cut back, 2 bases at V and 1 base at J, with 11 bases in the middle. The CDR3 DNA follows: TGTGCCATCAGTGAGATTGGCAGGGAGAACACTGAAGCTTTCTTT. Translation gives CAISEIGRENTEAFF.

The chain has TRBV6-5 and TRBJ2-5; 9 bases are shared with TRBD1. CDR3 length equals 15 residues. The junction had 9 bases not matched to a gene; V was cut back by 5 bases and J by 5 bases. Germline V lookup: CDR1 MNHEY, CDR2 SVGAGI. CDR3 sequence (DNA): TGTGCCAGCAGTCCCGGGACAGGGCGTTTGGAGACCCAGTACTTC. Its translation is CASSPGTGRLETQYF.

The rearrangement uses TRBV5-1 and TRBJ2-5, with TRBD1 matching 7 bases. This CDR3 region has 14 residues. V lost 6 bases to trimming and J lost 5 bases; unmatched junction nucleotides: 10. Germline CDR1 and CDR2: SGHRS and YFSETQ. The CDR3 sequence is CASNDREPYETQYF. CDR3 in DNA: TGCGCCAGCAACGACAGGGAGCCTTATGAGACCCAGTACTTC. The full variable domain, completed using reference TRBV5-1 and TRBJ2-5, is KAGVTQTPRYLIKTRGQQVTLSCSPISGHRSVSWYQQTPGQGLQFLFEYFSETQRNKGNFPGRFSGRQFSNSRSEMNVSTLELGDSALYLCASNDREPYETQYFGPGTRLLVL.

The chain couples TRBV2 to TRBJ1-2, with 9 bases fitting TRBD1. The length of the CDR3 is 14 residues. With V trimmed by 10 bases and J by 2 bases, 8 bases remained unmatched. In germline, CDR1 is SNHLY, CDR2 FYNNEI. The CDR3 DNA sequence: TGTGCCACACGTCCGGGACAGGGAAACTATGGCTACACCTTC. Its protein product is CATRPGQGNYGYTF.

V is TRBV27 and J is TRBJ2-1; a possible D gene is TRBD2 (7 bases). Looked up from germline, CDR1 is MNHEY and CDR2 is SMNVEV (reference sequence). The CDR3 spans 13 residues. V was cut by 2 bases and J by 9 bases, with 11 bases left in between. The CDR3 region is CASSLLGGAEQFF. Written as DNA, the CDR3 is TGTGCCAGCAGTTTACTAGGGGGGGCTGAGCAGTTCTTC.

The rearrangement joins TRBV12-3 or TRBV12-4 to TRBJ2-2; D is uncertain. The CDR3 is 13 residues long. Between the trimmed V and J ends, which lost 3 bases and 0 bases, there was a span of 2 bases. CDR3 nucleotides: TGTGCCAGCAGTTTGGCGAACACCGGGGAGCTGTTTTTT. This translates into CASSLANTGELFF.

Only a few counts were recorded for this clonotype. The V and J genes are TRBV3-1 and TRBJ2-3, with a weak D call TRBD2 (6 bases). V was pared by 1 base and J by 6 bases, with 14 bases between. The CDR3 runs to 15 residues. Per the germline V gene, CDR1 is LGHDT and CDR2 is YNNKEL (reference sequence). The CDR3 loop is CASSQVVLAGDTQYF. CDR3 bases: TGTGCCAGCAGCCAAGTTGTACTAGCAGGTGATACGCAGTATTTT.

The V call is TRBV6-5, the J call TRBJ2-1; D uncertain. CDR1 is MNHEY and CDR2 is SVGAGI in the germline V gene. The CDR3 consists of 13 residues. V was clipped by 0 bases and J by 9 bases, with 9 bases between them. CDR3 protein: CASSYSELSEQFF. The CDR3, as DNA: TGTGCCAGCAGTTACTCGGAGCTTAGTGAGCAGTTCTTC.

J is TRBJ2-1 and V is TRBV27; TRBD2 aligns across 7 bases. CDR3 length: 15 residues. The ends lost 4 bases at V and 8 bases at J; junction bases unmatched: 11. Germline V gives CDR1 MNHEY, CDR2 SMNVEV (reference sequence). The CDR3 DNA sequence: TGTGCCAGCAGTTCCACAATCGGAACTAGCGATGAGCAGTTCTTC. This translates into CASSSTIGTSDEQFF.

V usage is TRBV20-1 and J usage is TRBJ1-1; D may be TRBD1 (5 bases). Per germline, CDR1 DFQATT and CDR2 SNEGSKA (reference sequence). The CDR3 spans 13 residues. Trimming removed 1 base from V and 5 bases from J, with 11 bases in between. CDR3 DNA: TGCAGTGCTAGAGTTTTGGGGGGGACTGAAGCTTTCTTT. Encoded protein: CSARVLGGTEAFF.

The V and J genes are TRBV2 and TRBJ2-5; 8 bases match TRBD2. V was pared by 8 bases and J by 4 bases, with 15 bases of the junction left unmatched. This CDR3 is built from 16 residues. Germline V gene sequence: CDR1 SNHLY, CDR2 FYNNEI. CDR3 DNA: TGTGCCAGCGAGCCCCCCAGCGGGGGACATCCAGAGACCCAGTACTTC. This encodes CASEPPSGGHPETQYF.

The sample holds a few counts of this clonotype. The chain couples TRBV20-1 to TRBJ2-3; 8 nucleotides agree with TRBD2. V lost 7 bases to trimming and J lost 7 bases; unmatched junction nucleotides: 7. Germline assignment: CDR1 DFQATT and CDR2 SNEGSKA (reference sequence). The CDR3 runs 12 residues. DNA for the CDR3: TGCAGTGTCGGGGGGGCCAGGAATACGCAGTATTTT. This encodes CSVGGARNTQYF.

This clonotype was counted only a few times. The rearrangement joins TRBV3-1 to TRBJ2-5; 11 bases fit TRBD2. Germline trimming cut 4 bases from V and 4 bases from J; bases unmatched to any gene: 14. Germline CDR1 is LGHDT and CDR2 is YNNKEL (reference sequence). This CDR3 is 18 amino acids long. DNA of the CDR3: TGTGCCAGCAGCCCTCAAGCTAGCGGGGGGAACGTTGGAGAGACCCAGTACTTC. Encoded protein: CASSPQASGGNVGETQYF.

V and J are TRBV4-3 and TRBJ2-5; 10 bases are shared with TRBD2. CDR1 and CDR2 from the germline V gene are LGHNA and YSLEER. J was trimmed by 7 bases and V by 0 bases; bases with no gene match: 8. The CDR3 has 16 amino acids. The CDR3 is CASSQDRTSGRGTQYF. CDR3 sequence (DNA): TGCGCCAGCAGCCAAGACCGGACTAGCGGCCGGGGGACCCAGTACTTC.

This clonotype was seen repeatedly, ten times or more. V is TRBV7-9 and J is TRBJ2-1, with D possibly matching TRBD2 (6 bases). The length of the CDR3 is 14 residues. The V and J ends lost 5 bases and 2 bases respectively, with 10 bases between them. CDR1 and CDR2 from the germline V gene are SEHNR and FQNEAQ (reference sequence). Written as DNA, the CDR3 is TGTGCCAGCAGCCCCGGGACTCCCTACAATGAGCAGTTCTTC. This sequence encodes CASSPGTPYNEQFF.

This chain links TRBV4-1 with TRBJ2-3; no reliable D call. CDR1 is MGHRA, CDR2 YSYEKL, per germline. The V end was cut by 8 bases, the J end by 2 bases, with 17 bases between. The CDR3 has 15 residues. The CDR3 DNA reads as TGCGCCAGCCGCCCCTTCGGCGGCTACACAGATACGCAGTATTTT. Encoded protein: CASRPFGGYTDTQYF.

The sample holds a few counts of this clonotype. This chain connects TRBV29-1 to TRBJ2-5; no reliable D call. This CDR3 is built from 12 residues. The V end lost 7 bases, the J end lost 4 bases, and 13 bases lay between the germline ends. Germline CDR1 and CDR2: SQVTM and ANQGSEA. CDR3 in amino acids: CSAGPNGETQYF. CDR3 DNA: TGCAGCGCCGGACCCAATGGAGAGACCCAGTACTTC.